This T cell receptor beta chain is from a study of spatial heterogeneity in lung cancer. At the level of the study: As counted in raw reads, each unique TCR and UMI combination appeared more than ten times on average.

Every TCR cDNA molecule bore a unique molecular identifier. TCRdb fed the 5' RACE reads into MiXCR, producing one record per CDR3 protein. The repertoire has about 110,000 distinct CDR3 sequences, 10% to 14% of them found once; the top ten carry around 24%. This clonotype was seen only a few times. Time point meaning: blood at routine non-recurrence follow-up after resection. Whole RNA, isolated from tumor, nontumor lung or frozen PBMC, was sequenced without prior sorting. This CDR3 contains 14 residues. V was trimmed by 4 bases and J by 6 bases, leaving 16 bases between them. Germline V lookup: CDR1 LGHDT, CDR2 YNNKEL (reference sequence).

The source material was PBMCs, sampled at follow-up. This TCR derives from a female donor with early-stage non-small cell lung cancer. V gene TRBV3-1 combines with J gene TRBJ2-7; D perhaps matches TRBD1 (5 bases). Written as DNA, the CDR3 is TGTGCCAGCAGCCTGACAGAGGCCTCTCGCGAGCAGTACTTC. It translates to CASSLTEASREQYF.